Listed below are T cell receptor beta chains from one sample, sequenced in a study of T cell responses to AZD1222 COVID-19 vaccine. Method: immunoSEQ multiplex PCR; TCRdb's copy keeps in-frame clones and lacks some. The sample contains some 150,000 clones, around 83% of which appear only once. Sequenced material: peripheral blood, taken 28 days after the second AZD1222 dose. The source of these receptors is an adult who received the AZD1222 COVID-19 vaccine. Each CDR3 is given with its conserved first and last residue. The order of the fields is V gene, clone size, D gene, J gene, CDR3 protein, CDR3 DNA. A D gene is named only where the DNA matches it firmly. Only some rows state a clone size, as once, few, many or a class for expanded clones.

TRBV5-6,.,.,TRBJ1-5,CASSATVSNQPQHF,TGTGCCAGCAGCGCGACTGTGAGCAATCAGCCCCAGCATTTT
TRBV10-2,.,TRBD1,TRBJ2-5,CASTPGQGQETQYF,TGCGCCAGCACCCCGGGACAGGGTCAAGAGACCCAGTACTTC
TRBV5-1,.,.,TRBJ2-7,CASSAGGAPGYEQYF,TGCGCCAGCAGCGCGGGCGGGGCGCCGGGTTACGAGCAGTACTTC
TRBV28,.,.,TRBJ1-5,CASTEKNQPQHF,TGTGCCAGCACCGAGAAAAATCAGCCCCAGCATTTT
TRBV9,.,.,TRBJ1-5,CASSGLGSDNQPQHF,TGTGCCAGCAGCGGCCTCGGGTCGGACAATCAGCCCCAGCATTTT
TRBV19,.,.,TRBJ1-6,CASSILDSNSPLHF,TGTGCCAGTAGTATCCTGGACAGTAATTCACCCCTCCACTTT
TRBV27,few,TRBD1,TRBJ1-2,CASKLDRGHGYTF,TGTGCCAGCAAACTGGACAGGGGGCACGGCTACACCTTC
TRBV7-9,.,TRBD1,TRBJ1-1,CASSRTVGGQGSGAEAFF,TGTGCCAGCAGCCGAACGGTAGGCGGACAGGGGAGTGGGGCTGAAGCTTTCTTT
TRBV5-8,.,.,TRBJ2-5,CASSLVGFRETQYF,TGTGCCAGCAGCTTGGTAGGGTTCCGAGAGACCCAGTACTTC
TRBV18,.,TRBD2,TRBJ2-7,CASSSGLAVYEQYF,TGTGCCAGCTCGTCAGGACTAGCGGTCTACGAGCAGTACTTC
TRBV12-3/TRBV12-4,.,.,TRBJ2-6,CASTYSGANVLTF,TGTGCCAGCACCTACTCTGGGGCCAACGTCCTGACTTTC
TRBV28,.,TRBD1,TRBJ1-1,CASRGQESTEAFF,TGTGCCTCAAGGGGACAGGAGAGCACTGAAGCTTTCTTT
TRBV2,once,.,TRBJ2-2,CAGTRGGLRAGELFF,.
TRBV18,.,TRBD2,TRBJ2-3,CASSPMTSGVGTDTQYF,TGTGCCAGCTCACCCATGACTAGCGGGGTAGGCACAGATACGCAGTATTTT
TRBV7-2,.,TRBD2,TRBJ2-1,CASRSRTSVYEQFF,TGTGCCAGCAGGTCAAGGACTAGCGTCTATGAGCAGTTCTTC
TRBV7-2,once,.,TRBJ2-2,CASSSRKGGELFF,TGTGCCAGCAGCTCCCGAAAGGGCGGGGAGCTGTTTTTT
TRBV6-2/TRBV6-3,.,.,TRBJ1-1,CASSYWQSRNTEAFF,TGTGCCAGCAGTTACTGGCAGTCGCGGAACACTGAAGCTTTCTTT
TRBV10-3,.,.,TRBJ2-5,CAISESGETQYF,TGTGCCATCAGTGAGTCGGGAGAGACCCAGTACTTC
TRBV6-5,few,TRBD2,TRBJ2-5,CASNQLAAKKETQYF,TGTGCCAGCAATCAACTAGCGGCCAAAAAAGAGACCCAGTACTTC
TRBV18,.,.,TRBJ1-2,CASSPSVPGSYGYTF,TGTGCCAGCTCACCATCAGTACCGGGATCCTATGGCTACACCTTC
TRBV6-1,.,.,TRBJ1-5,CASTLKSSQPQHF,TGTGCCAGCACCCTCAAGTCTAGTCAGCCCCAGCATTTT
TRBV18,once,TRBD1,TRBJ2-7,CASSSSGGYEQYF,TGTGCCAGCTCAAGTTCAGGGGGCTACGAGCAGTACTTC
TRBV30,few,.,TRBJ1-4,CAWSPGTGREKLFF,TGTGCCTGGAGCCCCGGGACCGGGAGGGAAAAACTGTTTTTT
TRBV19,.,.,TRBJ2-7,CASSAQVPGWRYEQYF,TGTGCCAGTAGCGCCCAGGTGCCTGGGTGGCGCTACGAGCAGTACTTC
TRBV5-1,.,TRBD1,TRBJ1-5,CASSLGGQGDQPQHF,TGCGCCAGCAGCTTGGGCGGACAGGGGGATCAGCCCCAGCATTTT
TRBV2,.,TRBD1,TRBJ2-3,CASSRDRGIGTDTQYF,TGTGCCAGCAGCCGGGACAGGGGGATTGGCACAGATACGCAGTATTTT
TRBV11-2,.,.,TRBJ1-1,CASSLDRWGAFF,TGTGCCAGCAGCTTAGATCGGTGGGGAGCTTTCTTT
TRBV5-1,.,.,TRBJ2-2,CASSLAEYTGELFF,TGCGCCAGCAGCTTGGCGGAGTACACCGGGGAGCTGTTTTTT
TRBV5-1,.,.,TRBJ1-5,CASSLAGVGNQPQHF,TGCGCCAGCAGCCTAGCAGGGGTGGGGAATCAGCCCCAGCATTTT
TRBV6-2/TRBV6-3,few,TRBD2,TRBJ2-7,CASSYGSGRGVVEQYF,TGTGCCAGCAGTTATGGTAGCGGGAGGGGAGTTGTCGAGCAGTACTTC
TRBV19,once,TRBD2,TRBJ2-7,CASSISGSPYEQYF,TGTGCCAGTAGTATTAGCGGGAGCCCGTACGAGCAGTACTTC
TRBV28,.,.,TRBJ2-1,CASSFTDNEQFF,TGTGCCAGCAGTTTCACCGACAATGAGCAGTTCTTC
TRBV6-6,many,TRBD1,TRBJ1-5,CASSYPGTDQPQHF,TGTGCCAGCAGTTACCCAGGGACAGATCAGCCCCAGCATTTT
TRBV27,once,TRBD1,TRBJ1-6,CASSDTGTVNSPLHF,TGTGCCAGCAGTGACACCGGGACAGTCAATTCACCCCTCCACTTT
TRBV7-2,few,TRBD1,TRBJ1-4,CASSTGQGFVTEKLFF,TGTGCCAGCAGCACGGGACAGGGGTTCGTTACTGAAAAACTGTTTTTT
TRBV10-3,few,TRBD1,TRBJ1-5,CATQGAGRDQPQHF,TGTGCCACTCAGGGGGCGGGTCGGGATCAGCCCCAGCATTTT
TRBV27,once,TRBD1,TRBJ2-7,CASSLGTGNYEQYF,TGTGCCAGCAGTCTTGGGACAGGGAACTACGAGCAGTACTTC
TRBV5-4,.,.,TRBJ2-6,CASSVESGANVLTF,TGTGCCAGCAGTGTAGAGTCTGGGGCCAACGTCCTGACTTTC
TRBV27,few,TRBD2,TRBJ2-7,CASSLSRGEKTHEQYF,TGTGCCAGCAGTTTATCGCGGGGGGAAAAAACCCACGAGCAGTACTTC
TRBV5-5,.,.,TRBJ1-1,CASSGSQGVYTEAFF,TGTGCCAGCAGCGGCTCCCAGGGAGTGTACACTGAAGCTTTCTTT
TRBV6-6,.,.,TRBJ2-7,CASSPTTFEQYF,TGTGCCAGCAGCCCGACGACTTTCGAGCAGTACTTC
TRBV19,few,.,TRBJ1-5,CASSMGRNQPQHF,TGTGCCAGTAGTATGGGGCGCAATCAGCCCCAGCATTTT
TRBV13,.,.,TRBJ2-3,CASSLQYEADTQYF,TGTGCCAGCAGCTTACAGTATGAGGCAGATACGCAGTATTTT
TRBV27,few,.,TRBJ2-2,CASSFIAGELFF,TGTGCCAGCAGTTTTATAGCCGGGGAGCTGTTTTTT
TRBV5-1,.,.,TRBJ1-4,CASSLPGTSNEKLFF,TGCGCCAGCAGCTTGCCGGGGACCTCTAATGAAAAACTGTTTTTT
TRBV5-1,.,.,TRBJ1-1,CASSRQVYTEAFF,TGCGCCAGCAGCCGACAGGTTTACACTGAAGCTTTCTTT
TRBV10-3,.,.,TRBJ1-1,CAISESGGSHTEAFF,TGTGCCATCAGTGAGTCGGGGGGTTCGCACACTGAAGCTTTCTTT
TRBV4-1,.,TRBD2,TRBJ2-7,CASSHHPSGVNYEQYF,TGCGCCAGCAGCCACCACCCTAGCGGGGTGAACTACGAGCAGTACTTC
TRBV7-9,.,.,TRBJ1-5,CASSSTRDPGNQPQHF,TGTGCCAGCAGCTCCACCCGCGATCCTGGTAATCAGCCCCAGCATTTT
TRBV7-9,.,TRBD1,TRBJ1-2,CATTGDTIEYGYTF,TGTGCCACCACAGGGGACACGATCGAGTATGGCTACACCTTC